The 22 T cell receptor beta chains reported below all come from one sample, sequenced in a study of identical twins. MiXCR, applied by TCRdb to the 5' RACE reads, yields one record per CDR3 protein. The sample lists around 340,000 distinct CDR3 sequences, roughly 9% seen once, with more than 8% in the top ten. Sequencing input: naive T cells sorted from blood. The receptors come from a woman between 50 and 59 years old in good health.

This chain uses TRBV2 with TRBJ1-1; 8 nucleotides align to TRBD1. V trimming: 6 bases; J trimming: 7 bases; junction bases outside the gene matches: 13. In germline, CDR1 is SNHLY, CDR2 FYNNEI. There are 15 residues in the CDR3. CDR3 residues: CASSPTPGGRDEAFF. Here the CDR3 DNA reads TGTGCCAGCAGCCCTACACCAGGGGGCAGGGATGAAGCTTTCTTT.

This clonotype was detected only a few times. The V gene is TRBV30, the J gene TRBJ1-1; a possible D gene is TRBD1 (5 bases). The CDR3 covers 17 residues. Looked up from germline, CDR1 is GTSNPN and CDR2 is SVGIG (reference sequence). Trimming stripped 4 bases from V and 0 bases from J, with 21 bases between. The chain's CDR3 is CAWIPLWGRGMNTEAFF. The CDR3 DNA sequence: TGTGCCTGGATCCCCTTATGGGGGAGAGGGATGAACACTGAAGCTTTCTTT.

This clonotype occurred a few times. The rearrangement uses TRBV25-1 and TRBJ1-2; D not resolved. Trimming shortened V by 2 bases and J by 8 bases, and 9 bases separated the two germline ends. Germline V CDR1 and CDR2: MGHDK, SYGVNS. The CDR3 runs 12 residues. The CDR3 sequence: CASSESRRGYTF. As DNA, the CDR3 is TGTGCCAGCAGTGAAAGCCGTAGGGGCTACACCTTC.

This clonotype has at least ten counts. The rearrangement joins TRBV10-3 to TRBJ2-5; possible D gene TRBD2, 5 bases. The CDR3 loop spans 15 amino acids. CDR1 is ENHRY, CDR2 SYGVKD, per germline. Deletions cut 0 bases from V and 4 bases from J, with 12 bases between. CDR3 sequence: CAISESGGLAETQYF. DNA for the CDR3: TGTGCCATCAGTGAGTCAGGAGGCCTCGCAGAGACCCAGTACTTC.

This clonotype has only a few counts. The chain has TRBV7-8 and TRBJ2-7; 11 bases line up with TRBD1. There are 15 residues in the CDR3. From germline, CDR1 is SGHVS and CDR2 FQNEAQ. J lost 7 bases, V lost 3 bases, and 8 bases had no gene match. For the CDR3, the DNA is TGTGCCAGCAGCTTTACCCGGACAGGGGGCAATGAGCAGTACTTC. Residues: CASSFTRTGGNEQYF.

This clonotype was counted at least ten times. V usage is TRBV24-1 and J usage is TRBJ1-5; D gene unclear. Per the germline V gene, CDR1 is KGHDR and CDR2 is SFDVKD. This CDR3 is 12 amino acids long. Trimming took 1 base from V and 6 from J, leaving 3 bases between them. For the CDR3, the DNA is TGTGCCACCAGTGATTTTGGTCAGCCCCAGCATTTT. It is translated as CATSDFGQPQHF.

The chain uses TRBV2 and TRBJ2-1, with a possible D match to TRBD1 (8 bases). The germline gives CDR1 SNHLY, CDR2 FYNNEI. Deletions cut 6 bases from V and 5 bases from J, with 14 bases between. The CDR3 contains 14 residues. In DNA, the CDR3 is TGTGCCAGCAGGGGGGGGACAGGAAACAATGAGCAGTTCTTC. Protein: CASRGGTGNNEQFF.

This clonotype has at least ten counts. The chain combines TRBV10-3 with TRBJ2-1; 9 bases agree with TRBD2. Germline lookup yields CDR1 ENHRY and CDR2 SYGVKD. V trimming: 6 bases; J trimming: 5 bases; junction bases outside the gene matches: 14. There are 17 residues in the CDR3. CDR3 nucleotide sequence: TGTGCCATCAGGGCGAATAGCGGGAGTTTTTTCAACAATGAGCAGTTCTTC. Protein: CAIRANSGSFFNNEQFF.

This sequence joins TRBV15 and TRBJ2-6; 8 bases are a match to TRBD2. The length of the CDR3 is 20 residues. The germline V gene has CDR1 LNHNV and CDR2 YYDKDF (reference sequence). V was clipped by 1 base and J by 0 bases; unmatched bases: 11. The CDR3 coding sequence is TGTGCCACCAGCAGAGTGGCCTTAACTAGCGGCAGCTCTGGGGCCAACGTCCTGACTTTC. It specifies CATSRVALTSGSSGANVLTF.

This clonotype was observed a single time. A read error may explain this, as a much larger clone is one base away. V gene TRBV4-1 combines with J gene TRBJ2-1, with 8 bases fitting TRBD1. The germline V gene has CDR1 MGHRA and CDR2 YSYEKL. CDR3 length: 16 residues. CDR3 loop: CACSQIASDRDNEQFF. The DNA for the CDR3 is TGCGCCTGCAGCCAAATCGCGTCGGACAGGGACAATGAGCAGTTCTTC.

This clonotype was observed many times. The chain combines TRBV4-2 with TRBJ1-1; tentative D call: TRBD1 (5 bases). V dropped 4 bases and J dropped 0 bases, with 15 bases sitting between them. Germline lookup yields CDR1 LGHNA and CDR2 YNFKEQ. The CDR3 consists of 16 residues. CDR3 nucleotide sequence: TGTGCCAGCAGCCCATCCGGGACTTACATGAACACTGAAGCTTTCTTT. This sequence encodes CASSPSGTYMNTEAFF.

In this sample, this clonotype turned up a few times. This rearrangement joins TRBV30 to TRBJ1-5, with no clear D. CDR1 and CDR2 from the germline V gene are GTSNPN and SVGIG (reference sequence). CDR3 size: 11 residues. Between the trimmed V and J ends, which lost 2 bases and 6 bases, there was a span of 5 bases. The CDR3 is CAWSNGQPQHF. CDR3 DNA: TGTGCCTGGAGTAACGGTCAGCCCCAGCATTTT.

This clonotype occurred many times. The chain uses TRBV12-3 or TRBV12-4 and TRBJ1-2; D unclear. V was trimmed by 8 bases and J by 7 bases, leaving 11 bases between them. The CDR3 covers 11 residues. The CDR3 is CASSPGFGYTF. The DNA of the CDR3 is TGTGCCAGCTCCCCCGGGTTTGGCTACACCTTC.

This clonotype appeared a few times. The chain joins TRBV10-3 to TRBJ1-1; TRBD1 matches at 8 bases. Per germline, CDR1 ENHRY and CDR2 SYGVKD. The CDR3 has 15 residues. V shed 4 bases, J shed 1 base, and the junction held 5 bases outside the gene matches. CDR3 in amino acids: CAISGGQGENTEAFF. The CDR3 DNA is TGTGCCATCAGTGGAGGACAGGGCGAGAACACTGAAGCTTTCTTT.

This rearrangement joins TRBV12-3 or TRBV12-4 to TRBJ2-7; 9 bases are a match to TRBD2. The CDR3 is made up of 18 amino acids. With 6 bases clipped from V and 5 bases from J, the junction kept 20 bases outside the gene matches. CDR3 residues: CASSLSGSRQRNNDEQYF. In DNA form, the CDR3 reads TGTGCCAGCAGCCTTAGCGGGAGCCGACAGCGGAATAACGACGAGCAGTACTTC.

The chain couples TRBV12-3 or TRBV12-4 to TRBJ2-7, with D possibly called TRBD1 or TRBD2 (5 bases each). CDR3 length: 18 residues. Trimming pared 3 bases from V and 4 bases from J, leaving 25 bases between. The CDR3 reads CASSLWSGPKGSSYEQYV. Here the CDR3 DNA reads TGTGCCAGCAGTTTGTGGTCGGGACCCAAGGGGAGCTCATACGAGCAGTACGTC.

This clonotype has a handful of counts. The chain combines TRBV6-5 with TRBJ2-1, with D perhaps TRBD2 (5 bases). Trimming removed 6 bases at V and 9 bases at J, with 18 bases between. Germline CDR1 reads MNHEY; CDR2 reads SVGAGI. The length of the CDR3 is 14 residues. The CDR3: CASRTWERRIEQFF. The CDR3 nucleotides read TGTGCCAGCAGGACTTGGGAGAGGCGGATTGAGCAGTTCTTC.

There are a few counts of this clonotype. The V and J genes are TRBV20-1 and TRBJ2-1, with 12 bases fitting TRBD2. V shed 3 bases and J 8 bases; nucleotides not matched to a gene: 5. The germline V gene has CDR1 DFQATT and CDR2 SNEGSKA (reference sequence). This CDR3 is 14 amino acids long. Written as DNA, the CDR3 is TGCAGTGCTAGTCGGACTAGCGGGACCCATGAGCAGTTCTTC. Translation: CSASRTSGTHEQFF.

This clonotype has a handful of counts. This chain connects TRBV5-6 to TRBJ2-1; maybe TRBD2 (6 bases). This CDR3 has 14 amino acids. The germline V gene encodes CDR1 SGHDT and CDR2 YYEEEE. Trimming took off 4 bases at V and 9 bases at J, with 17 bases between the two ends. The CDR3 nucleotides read TGTGCCAGCAGCCGACCGGGACTGGAGGGTGAGCAGTTCTTC. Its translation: CASSRPGLEGEQFF.

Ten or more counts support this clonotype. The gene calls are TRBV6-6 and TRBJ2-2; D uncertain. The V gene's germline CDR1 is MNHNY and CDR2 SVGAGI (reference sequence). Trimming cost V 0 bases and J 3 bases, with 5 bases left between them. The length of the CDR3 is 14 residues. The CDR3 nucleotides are TGTGCCAGCAGTTACTCAATGTACACCGGGGAGCTGTTTTTT. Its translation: CASSYSMYTGELFF.

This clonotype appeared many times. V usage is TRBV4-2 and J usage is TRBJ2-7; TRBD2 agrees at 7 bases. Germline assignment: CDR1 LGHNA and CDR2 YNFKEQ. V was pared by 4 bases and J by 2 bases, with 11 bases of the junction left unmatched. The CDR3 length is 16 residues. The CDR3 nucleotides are TGTGCCAGCAGCCCGGATTTCAGTAGCGGGCCCTACGAGCAGTACTTC. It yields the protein CASSPDFSSGPYEQYF.

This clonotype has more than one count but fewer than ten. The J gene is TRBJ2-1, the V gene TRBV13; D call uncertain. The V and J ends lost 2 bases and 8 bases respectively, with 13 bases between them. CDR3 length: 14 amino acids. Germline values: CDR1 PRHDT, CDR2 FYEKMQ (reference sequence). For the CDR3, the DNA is TGTGCCAGCAGCTTACGGCTAGTCCCCCATGAGCAGTTCTTC. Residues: CASSLRLVPHEQFF.